This T cell receptor beta chain appears in the sequencing data of a study of blood T cells in healthy people across ages. Across the study: Researchers report that template switching captured about one barcoded beta molecule per two T cells. Study conclusions and caveats: Roughly linear declines in TCR beta diversity per million T cells occurred with age.

Together with a sample-barcoded 5' primer, a J-beta primer mix was included in a second PCR lasting about 7 to 12 cycles. One entry per CDR3 protein, called by TCRdb with MiXCR from the 5' RACE reads. The table shows hundreds of thousands of distinct CDR3 sequences, with more than 45% occurring only once. About this clonotype itself: Its matching antigen is unknown.

This CDR3 spans 13 amino acids. With 6 bases removed from V and 6 bases from J, the gap between germline ends came to 12 bases. Sequenced sample: blood. The chain has TRBV12-3 or TRBV12-4 and TRBJ2-4; maybe TRBD1 (5 bases). The sequence came from a man younger than 45 in good health. As DNA, the CDR3 is TGTGCCAGCAGAGGTTGGGGCGTAAACATTCAGTACTTC. This encodes CASRGWGVNIQYF.